This entry lists 6 T cell receptor beta chains sequenced from one sample in a study of lymphopenia after photon versus proton radiotherapy. TCRdb's table, derived via immunoSEQ multiplex PCR, lists solely in-frame clones and lacks some. The table records around 150,000 clones, 75% to 90% of them present only once. Sequencing used peripheral blood, obtained from a patient treated with photon-based radiotherapy. These receptors all come from a man aged 45 to 65 with gastric cancer.

The chain combines TRBV5-5 with TRBJ2-6; possible D gene TRBD2, 6 bases. Per germline, CDR1 SGHKS and CDR2 YYEKEE (reference sequence). CDR3 length: 15 residues. Trimming removed 0 bases from V and 2 bases from J, with 6 bases in between. CDR3 amino acids: CASSLAGAGANVLTF. CDR3 nucleotides: TGTGCCAGCAGCTTGGCGGGGGCTGGGGCCAACGTCCTGACTTTC.

The chain has TRBV28 and TRBJ1-2; D remains unclear. Trimming took 4 bases from V and 6 from J, leaving 9 bases between them. This CDR3 region has 12 residues. Germline assignment: CDR1 MDHEN and CDR2 SYDVKM. The CDR3 reads CASSSVRNGYTF. DNA for the CDR3: TGTGCCAGCAGTTCAGTAAGGAATGGCTACACCTTC.

The CDR3 DNA reads TGTGCCAGCAGCGTTGGTGGACAGCGATGGGACTACGAGCAGTACTTC. This encodes CASSVGGQRWDYEQYF. The chain joins TRBV9 to TRBJ2-7, with D tentatively TRBD1 (6 bases). CDR1 is SGDLS and CDR2 is YYNGEE in the germline V gene. This CDR3 is 16 amino acids long. V was pared by 2 bases and J by 3 bases, with 18 bases between.

This clone was observed a single time. The chain recombines TRBV6-5 with TRBJ1-2; D may be TRBD1 (6 bases). V gave up 6 bases and J gave up 3 bases, with 11 bases separating them. Germline V gene lookup returns CDR1 MNHEY and CDR2 SVGAGI. The CDR3 runs 13 residues. The CDR3 sequence: CASRGGQYYGYTF. For the CDR3, the DNA is TGTGCCAGCAGGGGAGGACAGTACTATGGCTACACCTTC.

The J gene is TRBJ2-7, the V gene TRBV5-4; perhaps TRBD2 as D (6 bases). Germline assignment: CDR1 SGHNT and CDR2 YYREEE (reference sequence). This CDR3 has 16 residues. Trimming took 0 bases from V and 2 from J, leaving 15 bases between them. The CDR3 loop is CASSLGSGLPAYEQYF. DNA of the CDR3: TGTGCCAGCAGCTTGGGGTCCGGACTACCCGCCTACGAGCAGTACTTC.

The chain employs TRBV5-1 and TRBJ2-2; 9 bases are a match to TRBD2. The V gene end was trimmed by 0 bases and the J gene end by 5 bases; junction bases not matched to a gene: 5. CDR1 is SGHRS and CDR2 is YFSETQ in the germline V gene. The CDR3 extends over 16 amino acids. For the CDR3, the DNA is TGCGCCAGCAGCTTGGAGCCTAGCGGGGTGACCGGGGAGCTGTTTTTT. Protein product: CASSLEPSGVTGELFF. Filled out from reference TRBV5-1 and TRBJ2-2, the complete variable domain reads KAGVTQTPRYLIKTRGQQVTLSCSPISGHRSVSWYQQTPGQGLQFLFEYFSETQRNKGNFPGRFSGRQFSNSRSEMNVSTLELGDSALYLCASSLEPSGVTGELFFGEGSRLTVL.